This is a list of T cell receptor beta chains from one sample in a study of blood T cell repertoires in COVID-19. The table came from immunoSEQ multiplex PCR; TCRdb's copy has only in-frame clones and leaves some out. This sample yields 250,000 to 300,000 clones, of which around four fifths are seen a single time; roughly 4.5% belongs to the top ten. Input material: peripheral blood. The receptor source for this set is a man in his sixties who had recovered from COVID-19. Both conserved end residues are part of each CDR3.

CDR3,V
CASSLGGQAEKLFF,TRBV5-1
CASSLRVSGSNYEQYF,TRBV27
CAITEKGGYTF,TRBV2
CASSLYDRGYGYTF,TRBV28
CSVADSLNTEAFF,TRBV29-1
CASSSPSGGEYEQFF,TRBV6-2/TRBV6-3
CASSYSTLGRAYTF,TRBV6-5
CASSPGQYQETQYF,TRBV7-8
CASSEPKSSGNTIYF,TRBV9
CASRRTGGSNQPQHF,TRBV19
CASSPLFVDYGYTF,TRBV14
CASSFGIGGLFF,TRBV12-3/TRBV12-4
CASSLITGDSPLHF,TRBV5-1
CASSLRTGSETQYF,TRBV5-1
CASSTGGNQPQHF,TRBV27
CASSRRAEAYEQYF,TRBV19